This record concerns one TCR beta chain sequence. The target antigen is unknown. Assay used: immunoSEQ multiplex PCR; TCRdb lists only in-frame clones, some missing. This table holds 200,000 to 250,000 clones, about 93% found once. The data were obtained in a study of cytomegalovirus exposure and HLA in healthy donors. Across the study: A later analysis reported the same platform for the 90 to 150 validation repertoires and the approximately 670 first-cohort repertoires.

Notes on the study in general: The finding came from a later analysis; first-cohort TCR clusters tended to co-occur in the 110 or so validation repertoires. Generally TCR sequences proved uncommon, though certain public TCRs appeared in numerous donors.

The TCR comes from a woman between 18 and 30 years old in good health and CMV-seronegative. The sequenced sample was PBMCs.

The CDR3 is CASTPLGSGEQFF. Here the CDR3 DNA reads TGTGCCAGCACCCCTCTAGGGAGCGGAGAGCAGTTCTTC. The chain carries TRBV6-5 and TRBJ2-1; D is perhaps TRBD2 (5 bases). Trimming left V 7 bases short and J 10 bases short, with 17 bases between. This CDR3 is 13 amino acids long. Germline-derived CDR1 and CDR2 are MNHEY and SVGAGI.